This T cell receptor beta chain was sequenced in a study of CD8+CD57+ T cells in acquired aplastic anemia. Turning to the study itself: Each DNA sample taken from sorted CD4+ and CD8+ cells came to approximately 3.3 ug on average. Mean read depth for CD4+ cells from healthy donors was around 11 million.

The CDR3 length is 10 residues. Germline V CDR1 and CDR2: SGHRS, YFSETQ. Trimming removed 1 base at V and 9 bases at J, with 2 bases between. Details on this clonotype: Its target is not known.

Researchers used genomic DNA as the template to profile TCR beta VDJ and CDR3. TCRdb reprocessed the reads via MiXCR and lists one record per CDR3 protein. The table has hundreds of thousands of distinct CDR3 sequences, just under 70% seen once. Findings and caveats of the study: Researchers report that twenty-nine CD8+ CDR3 sequences appeared in both patients and controls.

The chain recombines TRBV5-1 with TRBJ2-1; D not certain. The sequence was collected from a human donor in good health, serving as a control. Sequencing was done on a sample of sorted CD4+, CD8+, or CD8+CD57+ T cells (not recorded which) from PBMCs. This CDR3 reads CASSLSEQFF. The CDR3 DNA reads as TGCGCCAGCAGCTTGTCTGAGCAGTTCTTC.